The TCR beta chain under discussion was sequenced for a study of T cells in Graves' hyperthyroidism and ophthalmopathy. The CDR3 runs to 18 residues. The trim removed 2 bases at V and 2 bases at J, leaving 7 bases unmatched. Germline CDR1 is SGHTA and CDR2 is FQGTGA. The investigators amplified TCR beta CDR3 regions from RNA transcripts. HTBI primers were the set used in a first-round RT-PCR of the TCR CDR3. TCRdb fed the multiplex PCR reads into MiXCR, producing one record per CDR3 protein. The sample holds 300,000 to 450,000 distinct CDR3 sequences, about 16% seen once. Source material for PBMCs was 10 ml fresh peripheral blood.

Input material: blood. This receptor was taken from a woman younger than 45 with Graves' hyperthyroidism. The chain combines TRBV7-3 with TRBJ2-3; TRBD2 matches at 13 bases. For the CDR3, the DNA is TGTGCCAGCAGCTTATACTTCGGGACTAGCGGGACCACAGATACGCAGTATTTT. It translates to CASSLYFGTSGTTDTQYF.